This paragraph reports one T cell receptor (delta chain). Different DNA sequences within this sample yield the same CDR3. The record originates from a study of gamma-delta chains in newborns, infants, children. Study overall: Innate gammadelta T cells reportedly expand polyclonally right after birth, driven by microbial exposure, per the title.

TCRdb reprocessed the reads using CATT. This table holds 10,000 to 13,000 delta-chain clones, approximately 9.1% found once. The CDR3 is made up of 24 amino acids. The V gene's germline CDR1 is GEAIGNYY and CDR2 EKD. The germline V and J ends were trimmed by 3 bases and 11 bases, with 48 bases remaining between them. The material sequenced was blood. The TCR was taken from a child who was a newborn, infant or young child, either healthy, febrile or measles-vaccinated (not recorded which). The rearrangement links TRDV2 to TRDJ2; a weak D match, TRDD3 (5 bases). The DNA for the CDR3 is TGTGCCTGTGACGAGATGAAGGTTCCAGTTCTGCCCCGTACGGGGAATCAGTGGGAGGCGCAACTCTTCTTT. It translates to CACDEMKVPVLPRTGNQWEAQLFF.